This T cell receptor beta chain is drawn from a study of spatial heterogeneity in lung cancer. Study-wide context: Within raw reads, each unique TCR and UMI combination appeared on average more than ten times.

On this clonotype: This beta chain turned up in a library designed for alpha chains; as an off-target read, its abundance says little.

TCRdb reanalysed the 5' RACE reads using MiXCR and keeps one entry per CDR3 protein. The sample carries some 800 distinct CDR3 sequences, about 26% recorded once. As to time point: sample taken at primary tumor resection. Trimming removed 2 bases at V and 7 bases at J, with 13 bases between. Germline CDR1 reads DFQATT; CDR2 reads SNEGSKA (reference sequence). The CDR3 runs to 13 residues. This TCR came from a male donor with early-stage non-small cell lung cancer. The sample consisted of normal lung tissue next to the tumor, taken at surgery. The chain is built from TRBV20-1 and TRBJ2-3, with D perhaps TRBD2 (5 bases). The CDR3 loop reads CSARIASTYTQYF. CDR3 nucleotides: TGCAGTGCTAGAATAGCGTCCACGTATACGCAGTATTTT.